The 24 T cell receptor beta chains given below trace back to one sample, sequenced in a study of shared clonotypes between healthy human individuals. Clones were sequenced by immunoSEQ multiplex PCR, and TCRdb holds only the in-frame ones, with some missing. The table shows roughly 500,000 clones, with about 96% occurring only once. Sequencing input: naive CD4+ T cells sorted from blood. Subset reported: CD45RA+ positively selected. Source of these receptors: a woman in her 30s in good health.

V is TRBV6-5 and J is TRBJ1-1, with a possible D match to TRBD1 (5 bases). Trimming pared 8 bases from V and 4 bases from J, leaving 11 bases between. Per the germline V gene, CDR1 is MNHEY and CDR2 is SVGAGI. The CDR3 contains 12 residues. The CDR3 loop is CASRGEVTEAFF. The CDR3 bases are TGTGCCAGCCGGGGCGAGGTCACTGAAGCTTTCTTT.

V usage is TRBV4-1 and J usage is TRBJ2-5, with 10 bases fitting TRBD2. The CDR3 sequence is 13 residues long. V lost 6 bases, J lost 5 bases, and 3 bases stayed unmatched. Germline loops: CDR1 MGHRA, CDR2 YSYEKL. The CDR3 is CASSSSGRETQYF. CDR3 coding DNA: TGCGCCAGCAGTAGTAGCGGGAGGGAGACCCAGTACTTC.

The chain uses TRBV4-1 and TRBJ2-2; D possibly uses TRBD1 or TRBD2 (5 bases each). There are 14 residues in the CDR3. CDR1 is MGHRA and CDR2 is YSYEKL in the germline V gene. Trimming shortened V by 7 bases and J by 6 bases, and 15 bases separated the two germline ends. The CDR3 reads CASNSLLGAGELFF. The CDR3 region has the DNA TGCGCCAGCAACTCCCTATTGGGGGCCGGGGAGCTGTTTTTT.

V is TRBV2 and J is TRBJ2-1; the match to TRBD1 covers 8 bases. Trimming took 4 bases from V and 2 from J; bases not matched to a gene: 4. The CDR3 covers 15 residues. Germline CDR1 SNHLY, CDR2 FYNNEI. The CDR3 nucleotides read TGTGCCAGCAGTGCGAGGACAGGGACCTACAATGAGCAGTTCTTC. It yields the protein CASSARTGTYNEQFF. Looking up the rest from reference TRBV2 and TRBJ2-1 gives the full variable domain: EPEVTQTPSHQVTQMGQEVILRCVPISNHLYFYWYRQILGQKVEFLVSFYNNEISEKSEIFDDQFSVERPDGSNFTLKIRSTKLEDSAMYFCASSARTGTYNEQFFGPGTRLTVL.

J is TRBJ2-7 and V is TRBV29-1; D uncertain. V was shortened by 5 bases and J by 0 bases, with 5 bases between the two germline ends. The CDR3 extends over 11 amino acids. CDR1 SQVTM and CDR2 ANQGSEA come from the germline V gene. Here the CDR3 DNA reads TGCAGCGTTAGCAACTCCTACGAGCAGTACTTC. Translation gives CSVSNSYEQYF.

The rearrangement links TRBV21-1 to TRBJ2-3. TRBV21-1 is a pseudogene. The CDR3 consists of 17 residues. The CDR3 loop is CASSKLGKSSSTDTQYF. CDR3 in DNA: TGTGCCAGCAGCAAACTAGGGAAGTCCAGTAGCACAGATACGCAGTATTTT.

The rearrangement joins TRBV21-1 to TRBJ2-6; TRBD1 was called by the table and not checked on the DNA. TRBV21-1 is termed a pseudogene. The CDR3 length is 17 residues. The CDR3 spells CASPNPGGLSGANVLTF. CDR3 DNA: TGTGCCAGCCCTAACCCAGGGGGCCTCTCTGGGGCCAACGTCCTGACTTTC.

V gene TRBV28 combines with J gene TRBJ1-5; tentatively, D is TRBD1 (5 bases). Germline loops: CDR1 MDHEN, CDR2 SYDVKM. Trimming shortened V by 6 bases and J by 1 base, and 19 bases separated the two germline ends. This CDR3 contains 17 residues. The CDR3 sequence: CASRRWGGGLSNQPQHF. The CDR3 bases are TGTGCCAGCAGGAGATGGGGGGGAGGCCTGAGCAATCAGCCCCAGCATTTT. The variable domain in full, completed from reference TRBV28 and TRBJ1-5, reads DVKVTQSSRYLVKRTGEKVFLECVQDMDHENMFWYRQDPGLGLRLIYFSYDVKMKEKGDIPEGYSVSREKKERFSLILESASTNQTSMYLCASRRWGGGLSNQPQHFGDGTRLSIL.

This clone was observed once. The chain recombines TRBV19 with TRBJ1-1; D is unclear. Trimming removed 3 bases from V and 0 bases from J, with 14 bases in between. CDR3 length: 16 amino acids. Germline CDR1 is LNHDA and CDR2 is SQIVND (reference sequence). The CDR3 bases are TGTGCCAGTAGTATTGCCCCCGATGCTCTGAACACTGAAGCTTTCTTT. Protein product: CASSIAPDALNTEAFF. The variable domain in full, with the rest retrieved from reference TRBV19 and TRBJ1-1, is DGGITQSPKYLFRKEGQNVTLSCEQNLNHDAMYWYRQDPGQGLRLIYYSQIVNDFQKGDIAEGYSVSREKKESFPLTVTSAQKNPTAFYLCASSIAPDALNTEAFFGQGTRLTVV.

The chain recombines TRBV21-1 with TRBJ2-5. TRBV21-1 is shown as a pseudogene. The CDR3 loop spans 14 amino acids. As DNA, the CDR3 is TGTGCCAGCAGCAGGGACCCGTACCAAGAGACCCAGTACTTC. Protein sequence: CASSRDPYQETQYF.

CDR3 coding DNA: TGTGCCAGCAGCTTCCGGGGGGGAAACACCATATATTTT. This sequence encodes CASSFRGGNTIYF. The genes are TRBV5-8 and TRBJ1-3, with a weak D call TRBD1 (5 bases). Germline V gives CDR1 SGHTS, CDR2 YDEGEE. Trimming removed 2 bases from V and 4 bases from J, with 7 bases in between. The CDR3 runs to 13 residues.

The chain carries TRBV18 and TRBJ1-3; unclear D gene. This CDR3 is built from 16 residues. The germline V gene encodes CDR1 KGHSH and CDR2 LQKENI. V was shortened by 5 bases and J by 7 bases, with 21 bases between the two germline ends. The CDR3 DNA sequence: TGTGCCAGCTCAACCTATACCCCGGACGCCGGCAACACCATATATTTT. Its protein is CASSTYTPDAGNTIYF.

The chain couples TRBV5-1 to TRBJ2-5, with unresolved D. Germline lookup yields CDR1 SGHRS and CDR2 YFSETQ. Trimming removed 0 bases at V and 0 bases at J, with 12 bases between. The CDR3 spans 16 residues. The CDR3 region has the DNA TGCGCCAGCAGCTTGGGGTATCGGTCGTACCAAGAGACCCAGTACTTC. Translation: CASSLGYRSYQETQYF. Full variable domain (outside the CDR3, taken from reference TRBV5-1 and TRBJ2-5): KAGVTQTPRYLIKTRGQQVTLSCSPISGHRSVSWYQQTPGQGLQFLFEYFSETQRNKGNFPGRFSGRQFSNSRSEMNVSTLELGDSALYLCASSLGYRSYQETQYFGPGTRLLVL.

The chain joins TRBV14 to TRBJ1-2; TRBD1 agrees at 7 bases. Germline CDR1 is SGHDN and CDR2 is FVKESK. The length of the CDR3 is 13 residues. The trim removed 4 bases at V and 6 bases at J, leaving 5 bases unmatched. The CDR3 DNA follows: TGTGCCAGCAGCCGGAGGGGGCATGATGGCTACACCTTC. Translating it yields CASSRRGHDGYTF. The entire variable domain, with the rest obtained from reference TRBV14 and TRBJ1-2, is as follows: EAGVTQFPSHSVIEKGQTVTLRCDPISGHDNLYWYRRVMGKEIKFLLHFVKESKQDESGMPNNRFLAERTGGTYSTLKVQPAELEDSGVYFCASSRRGHDGYTFGSGTRLTVV.

The chain links TRBV6-5 to TRBJ1-2; D ambiguous. V gave up 4 bases and J gave up 5 bases, with 17 bases separating them. Germline values: CDR1 MNHEY, CDR2 SVGAGI. CDR3 size: 15 residues. The DNA for the CDR3 is TGTGCCAGCAGTTTAGGGTCAACTAACCCGTATGGCTACACCTTC. Protein sequence: CASSLGSTNPYGYTF.

The chain is built from TRBV19 and TRBJ2-1; 13 nucleotides align to TRBD2. With V trimmed by 5 bases and J by 7 bases, 8 bases remained unmatched. This CDR3 is built from 16 residues. Germline V gene sequence: CDR1 LNHDA, CDR2 SQIVND (reference sequence). CDR3 amino acids: CASSPRGLAGRNEQFF. The CDR3 DNA follows: TGTGCCAGTAGTCCCAGGGGACTAGCGGGACGGAATGAGCAGTTCTTC. The entire variable domain, with the rest obtained from reference TRBV19 and TRBJ2-1, is as follows: DGGITQSPKYLFRKEGQNVTLSCEQNLNHDAMYWYRQDPGQGLRLIYYSQIVNDFQKGDIAEGYSVSREKKESFPLTVTSAQKNPTAFYLCASSPRGLAGRNEQFFGPGTRLTVL.

The CDR3 protein is CASSLSGDSYNEQFF. The CDR3 coding sequence is TGCGCCAGCAGCTTAAGCGGGGACTCCTACAATGAGCAGTTCTTC. The V and J genes are TRBV5-1 and TRBJ2-1; 7 bases fit TRBD2. V trimming: 2 bases; J trimming: 0 bases; junction bases outside the gene matches: 2. From germline, CDR1 is SGHRS and CDR2 YFSETQ. CDR3 length: 15 amino acids.

The table lists this clone with a few counts. This chain joins TRBV7-2 and TRBJ2-7, with a possible D match to TRBD1 (5 bases). The CDR3 sequence is 13 residues long. V was pared by 8 bases and J by 2 bases, with 13 bases between. The V gene's germline CDR1 is SGHTA and CDR2 FQGNSA. The CDR3 coding sequence is TGTGCCAGCGGGAAACCACAGGCCTACGAGCAGTACTTC. It yields the protein CASGKPQAYEQYF. The full variable domain, its missing parts supplied by reference TRBV7-2 and TRBJ2-7, is GAGVSQSPSNKVTEKGKDVELRCDPISGHTALYWYRQSLGQGLEFLIYFQGNSAPDKSGLPSDRFSAERTGGSVSTLTIQRTQQEDSAVYLCASGKPQAYEQYFGPGTRLTVT.

The chain recombines TRBV6-6 with TRBJ2-7; 8 bases align to TRBD1. V trimming: 0 bases; J trimming: 4 bases; junction bases outside the gene matches: 5. The V gene's germline CDR1 is MNHNY and CDR2 SVGAGI (reference sequence). This CDR3 spans 15 amino acids. This CDR3 reads CASSYSSTGVYEQYF. DNA for the CDR3: TGTGCCAGCAGTTACTCGTCGACAGGGGTGTACGAGCAGTACTTC.

V and J are TRBV7-8 and TRBJ2-5, with D hard to call. The CDR3 contains 11 residues. Germline values: CDR1 SGHVS, CDR2 FQNEAQ. The V end was cut by 4 bases, the J end by 4 bases, with 4 bases between. CDR3 nucleotide sequence: TGTGCCAGCAGCTATAGAGAGACCCAGTACTTC. It is translated as CASSYRETQYF.

The chain links TRBV10-3 to TRBJ1-2; D ambiguous. The CDR3 extends over 13 amino acids. Germline CDR1 ENHRY, CDR2 SYGVKD. Trimming removed 3 bases from V and 8 bases from J, with 13 bases in between. The CDR3: CAISDRSPGGYTF. CDR3 sequence (DNA): TGTGCCATCAGTGACAGGTCCCCGGGAGGCTACACCTTC.

The rearrangement joins TRBV7-9 to TRBJ2-1, with D possibly matching TRBD2 (5 bases). CDR1 and CDR2 from the germline V gene are SEHNR and FQNEAQ (reference sequence). The CDR3 is made up of 14 amino acids. V shed 3 bases and J shed 4 bases, with 10 bases lying between them. This CDR3 reads CASSLGDVYNEQFF. The CDR3 coding sequence is TGTGCCAGCAGCTTGGGAGACGTATACAATGAGCAGTTCTTC.

V usage is TRBV10-1 and J usage is TRBJ2-3; the D gene is possibly TRBD2 (6 bases). The V gene lost 2 bases and the J gene lost 1 base, with 13 bases spanning the gap. Germline lookup yields CDR1 WNHNN and CDR2 SYGVQD (reference sequence). This CDR3 contains 16 residues. The CDR3 here is CASSETGSSRTDTQYF. The CDR3 DNA reads as TGCGCCAGCAGTGAGACCGGGAGCTCGCGCACAGATACGCAGTATTTT.

This clone was seen only once. The chain employs TRBV29-1 and TRBJ2-7; no firm D call. Germline assignment: CDR1 SQVTM and CDR2 ANQGSEA. Trimming took off 4 bases at V and 2 bases at J, with 9 bases between the two ends. The CDR3 extends over 12 amino acids. CDR3 residues: CSVVSEAYEQYF. CDR3 sequence (DNA): TGCAGCGTTGTCTCGGAAGCCTACGAGCAGTACTTC.